The 22 T cell receptor beta chains listed next were all sequenced from one sample in a study of shared clonotypes between healthy human individuals. The table came from immunoSEQ multiplex PCR; TCRdb's copy has only in-frame clones and leaves some out. The data show roughly 2.4 million clones, with nearly 97% seen just once and 0.1% to 0.15% held by the top ten. Sequencing was performed on naive CD4+ T cells sorted from blood. Subset of the sample: CD45RA+ positively selected. All receptors come from a man aged 18 to 35 in good health.

The chain carries TRBV5-4 and TRBJ2-7; 13 positions match TRBD2. J lost 7 bases, V lost 0 bases, and 7 bases had no gene match. The CDR3 has 16 residues. Germline CDR1 and CDR2: SGHNT and YYREEE (reference sequence). CDR3 sequence (DNA): TGTGCCAGCAGCTTGGGGGGACTAGCGGGAAATGGTGAGCAGTACTTC. Translated: CASSLGGLAGNGEQYF.

CDR3 in amino acids: CAWTSRDTEAFF. The CDR3 region has the DNA TGTGCCTGGACTTCGAGGGACACTGAAGCTTTCTTT. The J gene is TRBJ1-1, the V gene TRBV30; unclear D gene. The germline V gene encodes CDR1 GTSNPN and CDR2 SVGIG (reference sequence). There are 12 residues in the CDR3. Trimming took 4 bases from V and 3 from J, leaving 9 bases between them. The full variable domain, rest sourced from reference TRBV30 and TRBJ1-1, is SQTIHQWPATLVQPVGSPLSLECTVEGTSNPNLYWYRQAAGRGLQLLFYSVGIGQISSEVPQNLSASRPQDRQFILSSKKLLLSDSGFYLCAWTSRDTEAFFGQGTRLTVV.

CDR3 region: CASSLDRVLITRSGELFF. In DNA form, the CDR3 reads TGTGCCAGCAGTTTGGACAGGGTGTTAATCACTCGTTCCGGGGAGCTGTTTTTT. This sequence joins TRBV28 and TRBJ2-2; 8 nucleotides agree with TRBD1. CDR3 length: 18 amino acids. From germline, CDR1 is MDHEN and CDR2 SYDVKM. The V and J ends lost 3 bases and 6 bases, in that order; junction bases with no gene match: 15. The variable domain in full, completed from reference TRBV28 and TRBJ2-2, reads DVKVTQSSRYLVKRTGEKVFLECVQDMDHENMFWYRQDPGLGLRLIYFSYDVKMKEKGDIPEGYSVSREKKERFSLILESASTNQTSMYLCASSLDRVLITRSGELFFGEGSRLTVL.

The CDR3, as DNA: TGCGCCAGCAGCCAAGGGACAGGGGGCGGAACAGATACGCAGTATTTT. Translating it yields CASSQGTGGGTDTQYF. The chain combines TRBV4-1 with TRBJ2-3; 11 bases match TRBD1. The trim removed 1 base at V and 3 bases at J, leaving 3 bases unmatched. CDR1 MGHRA and CDR2 YSYEKL come from the germline V gene. CDR3 length: 16 amino acids.

V is TRBV18 and J is TRBJ1-2; TRBD1 is a possible D gene (6 bases). Trimming left V 2 bases short and J 2 bases short, with 12 bases between. This CDR3 has 15 residues. Germline-derived CDR1 and CDR2 are KGHSH and LQKENI. The CDR3 DNA sequence: TGTGCCAGCTCACCAGAGGCAGGGGAGAACTATGGCTACACCTTC. It yields the protein CASSPEAGENYGYTF.

The CDR3 region is CASSSRQEQETQYF. CDR3 coding DNA: TGTGCCAGCTCATCTCGACAGGAGCAAGAGACCCAGTACTTC. The V and J genes are TRBV18 and TRBJ2-5; D is possibly TRBD1 (6 bases). The CDR3 loop spans 14 amino acids. V was cut by 5 bases and J by 2 bases, with 12 bases left in between. Germline V lookup: CDR1 KGHSH, CDR2 LQKENI.

The genes are TRBV15 and TRBJ1-1, with 10 nucleotides matching TRBD1. CDR1 is LNHNV, CDR2 YYDKDF, per germline (reference sequence). Unmatched junction bases numbered 4, after V lost 0 bases and J lost 3 bases. The CDR3 covers 16 residues. DNA for the CDR3: TGTGCCACCAGCAGAGACCCGACAGGGGGCTACACTGAAGCTTTCTTT. Translated: CATSRDPTGGYTEAFF.

The chain joins TRBV7-8 to TRBJ2-5, with TRBD2 as a possible D gene (5 bases). Germline V gene sequence: CDR1 SGHVS, CDR2 FQNEAQ. This CDR3 is 13 amino acids long. The ends were cut back, 1 base at V and 5 bases at J, with 8 bases in the middle. Here the CDR3 DNA reads TGTGCCAGCAGCTTAGGACTATTTGAGACCCAGTACTTC. Its protein is CASSLGLFETQYF.

The rearrangement uses TRBV28 and TRBJ1-2; 12 nucleotides match TRBD1. The CDR3 has 15 residues. V lost 4 bases to trimming and J lost 4 bases; unmatched junction nucleotides: 4. Germline CDR1 MDHEN, CDR2 SYDVKM. The CDR3: CASSSPGQGAYGYTF. CDR3 DNA: TGTGCCAGCAGTTCTCCGGGACAGGGGGCCTATGGCTACACCTTC.

V gene TRBV27 combines with J gene TRBJ1-4; D is ambiguous. Trimming removed 2 bases at V and 4 bases at J, with 8 bases between. Germline CDR1 and CDR2: MNHEY and SMNVEV (reference sequence). The CDR3 sequence is 14 residues long. The CDR3: CASSLTRNNEKLFF. DNA for the CDR3: TGTGCCAGCAGTTTAACCAGAAATAATGAAAAACTGTTTTTT.

V gene TRBV19 combines with J gene TRBJ1-1; D gene unclear. This CDR3 is built from 15 residues. From germline, CDR1 is LNHDA and CDR2 SQIVND (reference sequence). Trimming took off 7 bases at V and 5 bases at J, with 20 bases between the two ends. The CDR3 sequence: CASTPPTGLRTEAFF. The CDR3, as DNA: TGTGCCAGTACCCCCCCAACGGGATTGAGGACTGAAGCTTTCTTT.

The rearrangement uses TRBV4-1 and TRBJ2-6; no clear D. V lost 1 base, J lost 16 bases, and 17 bases lay in between. The CDR3 has 14 residues. Looked up from germline, CDR1 is MGHRA and CDR2 is YSYEKL. The CDR3 sequence is CASSQGAGVQILTF. CDR3 bases: TGCGCCAGCAGCCAAGGGGCTGGGGTACAGATACTGACTTTC.

The rearrangement uses TRBV4-3 and TRBJ2-7; D unresolved. The germline CDR1 and CDR2 sequences are LGHNA and YSLEER. The CDR3 runs to 15 residues. V lost 0 bases, J lost 0 bases, and 9 bases lay in between. The CDR3 sequence: CASSQEVVGSYEQYF. CDR3 coding DNA: TGCGCCAGCAGCCAAGAAGTGGTCGGCTCCTACGAGCAGTACTTC.

The genes are TRBV6-5 and TRBJ1-1; D is perhaps TRBD1 (5 bases). Trimming cost V 7 bases and J 5 bases, with 17 bases left between them. This CDR3 contains 14 residues. Looked up from germline, CDR1 is MNHEY and CDR2 is SVGAGI. This CDR3 reads CASTLHGAGTEAFF. The DNA of the CDR3 is TGTGCCAGCACTTTACATGGGGCAGGTACTGAAGCTTTCTTT.

This clone was detected once. The sample has other DNA sequences that encode this CDR3 too. The rearrangement uses TRBV27 and TRBJ2-2, with 8 bases aligning to TRBD1. Unmatched junction bases numbered 3, after V lost 5 bases and J lost 1 base. The CDR3 totals 15 residues. From germline, CDR1 is MNHEY and CDR2 SMNVEV (reference sequence). The CDR3 DNA reads as TGTGCCAGCAGTCTCGACAGGGGGAACACCGGGGAGCTGTTTTTT. Protein sequence: CASSLDRGNTGELFF.

Of note for this clone: This sample includes further DNA sequences coding for the same CDR3. The rearrangement links TRBV10-1 to TRBJ2-3; unclear D gene. Trimming removed 0 bases at V and 3 bases at J, with 1 base between. The CDR3 length is 12 residues. The germline CDR1 and CDR2 sequences are WNHNN and SYGVQD (reference sequence). CDR3 sequence (DNA): TGCGCCAGCAGTGAGTCGACAGATACGCAGTATTTT. It codes for CASSESTDTQYF.

The chain combines TRBV28 with TRBJ1-4; the D is unclear. Trimming left V 3 bases short and J 7 bases short, with 6 bases between. CDR3 length equals 12 residues. The germline CDR1 and CDR2 sequences are MDHEN and SYDVKM. CDR3 nucleotide sequence: TGTGCCAGCAGTTTGGCAACTGAAAAACTGTTTTTT. Protein: CASSLATEKLFF.

The chain carries TRBV6-6 and TRBJ1-1; 9 nucleotides agree with TRBD1. There are 15 residues in the CDR3. Germline V gene data show CDR1 as MNHNY and CDR2 as SVGAGI (reference sequence). Losses at the gene ends were 5 bases for V and 2 bases for J; bases not matched to a gene: 6. This CDR3 is CASSRGQGLNTEAFF. The CDR3 nucleotides read TGTGCCAGCAGTCGAGGACAGGGGCTAAACACTGAAGCTTTCTTT.

For this clone: Distinct nucleotide sequences in the sample also encode this CDR3. The J gene is TRBJ2-3, the V gene TRBV5-1; 10 bases are shared with TRBD2. The germline V gene has CDR1 SGHRS and CDR2 YFSETQ. The CDR3 sequence is 16 residues long. The V gene end was trimmed by 0 bases and the J gene end by 1 base; junction bases not matched to a gene: 2. This CDR3 reads CASSLDSGGRTDTQYF. CDR3 DNA sequence: TGCGCCAGCAGCTTGGATAGCGGGGGGCGCACAGATACGCAGTATTTT.

CDR3 sequence: CASSTRGGTGFYEQYF. The CDR3 nucleotides are TGTGCCAGCAGCACTAGGGGGGGCACCGGATTCTACGAGCAGTACTTC. This chain connects TRBV7-2 to TRBJ2-7, with a possible D match to TRBD2 (7 bases). The V end was cut by 5 bases, the J end by 3 bases, with 20 bases between. Germline V gene data show CDR1 as SGHTA and CDR2 as FQGNSA. CDR3 length: 16 amino acids. The variable domain in full, completed from reference TRBV7-2 and TRBJ2-7, reads GAGVSQSPSNKVTEKGKDVELRCDPISGHTALYWYRQSLGQGLEFLIYFQGNSAPDKSGLPSDRFSAERTGGSVSTLTIQRTQQEDSAVYLCASSTRGGTGFYEQYFGPGTRLTVT.

This chain joins TRBV5-4 and TRBJ2-2, with 8 bases matching TRBD2. The germline V gene encodes CDR1 SGHNT and CDR2 YYREEE (reference sequence). CDR3 length: 17 residues. V lost 4 bases and J lost 1; bases outside the gene matches: 9. In DNA, the CDR3 is TGTGCCAGCAGCCCGGGGGTCGCGGGGGGGAACACCGGGGAGCTGTTTTTT. This gives the protein CASSPGVAGGNTGELFF.

As for this clone: A read error may produce the germline difference seen at one junction end. This chain links TRBV7-9 with TRBJ1-3, with D maybe TRBD1 (5 bases). Germline V gene data show CDR1 as SEHNR and CDR2 as FQNEAQ (reference sequence). This CDR3 has 12 amino acids. The CDR3 coding sequence is TGTGCCAGCAGCTTAGGACAGCACCCCCCTTTTTTC. Translating it yields CASSLGQHPPFF.